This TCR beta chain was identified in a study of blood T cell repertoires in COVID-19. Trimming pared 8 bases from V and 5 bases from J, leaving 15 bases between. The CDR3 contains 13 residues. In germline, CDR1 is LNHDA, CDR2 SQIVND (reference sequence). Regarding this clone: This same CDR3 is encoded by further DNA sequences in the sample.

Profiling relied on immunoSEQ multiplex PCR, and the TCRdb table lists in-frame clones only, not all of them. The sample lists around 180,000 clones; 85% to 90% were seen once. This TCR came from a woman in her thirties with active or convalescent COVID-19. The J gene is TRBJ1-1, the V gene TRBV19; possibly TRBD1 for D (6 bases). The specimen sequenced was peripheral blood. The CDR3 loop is CASSPQGGTEAFF. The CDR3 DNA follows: TGTGCCAGTTCCCCACAGGGTGGGACTGAAGCTTTCTTT.